This T cell receptor beta chain appears in the sequencing data of a study of control samples from healthy donors and cancer patients. The table came from immunoSEQ multiplex PCR; TCRdb's copy has only in-frame clones and leaves some out. The sample has 120,000 or so clones, about 89% seen once. The CDR3 runs 10 residues. In germline, CDR1 is SGHTA, CDR2 FQGTGA. V dropped 2 bases and J dropped 12 bases, with 8 bases sitting between them. This clonotype was sampled from a man aged 60 to 69 in good health. Sample: blood. V and J are TRBV7-3 and TRBJ2-7, with TRBD2 as a possible D gene (5 bases). The CDR3 is CASSLPGRYF. DNA for the CDR3: TGTGCCAGCAGCTTACCGGGGAGGTACTTC.